This TCR beta chain was recorded in a study of regulatory T cells in long-lasting Graves disease. Findings and limits, study-wide: Persistent-disease Graves' patients showed less TCR diversity than new cases. The study found TRBV28, TRBJ1-2 and TRBJ2-5 favored in persistent disease. Whereas new patients shared roughly 910 public clonotypes, persistent patients shared more, at approximately 2,700.

The time point denotes: newly diagnosed GD, antithyroid drugs for less than 3 months. RNA from PBMCs was the source of the TCR library. Library construction for TCR beta used iRepertoire HTBI primers and Arm-PCR of CDR3 regions. In TCRdb, the multiplex PCR reads were re-called with MiXCR into one record per CDR3 protein. The sample contains about 560,000 distinct CDR3 sequences, about 16% of which appear only once. V dropped 7 bases and J dropped 4 bases, with 13 bases sitting between them. The length of the CDR3 is 13 residues. Germline assignment: CDR1 MNHNS and CDR2 SASEGT. Only one count was recorded for this clonotype. The antigen is not known. These records were also assigned to another study, of T cells in Graves' hyperthyroidism and ophthalmopathy. That paper states: Hyperthyroidism of Graves' type that showed no ophthalmopathy progression within 18 months was stable.

The rearrangement links TRBV6-1 to TRBJ1-2, with no clear D. The origin of this receptor is a man between 18 and 35 years old with Graves disease. The sequenced sample was peripheral blood mononuclear cells (PBMCs), obtained at new diagnosis, from a patient treated with antithyroid drugs. The CDR3 spells CASTLDGFYGYTF. The CDR3 coding sequence is TGTGCCAGCACCCTGGACGGCTTCTATGGCTACACCTTC.